One TCR beta chain is described in this entry. The germline V gene has CDR1 SGHDT and CDR2 YYEEEE. V lost 2 bases to trimming and J lost 0 bases, with 6 bases between them. The CDR3 consists of 14 residues. This sample was taken from a study of blood T cell repertoires in COVID-19. Profiled with immunoSEQ multiplex PCR; TCRdb holds only in-frame clones, not every one. The table shows roughly 180,000 clones, with about 81% occurring only once. Sample: peripheral blood. The origin of this receptor is a woman of 80 years or more with COVID-19, enrolled during active disease. The chain recombines TRBV5-6 with TRBJ2-1, with no clear D. The CDR3 protein is CASSFSSSYNEQFF. CDR3 DNA: TGTGCCAGCAGCTTCTCGAGCTCCTACAATGAGCAGTTCTTC.